One sample yielded the 29 T cell receptor beta chains listed below, sequenced in a study of blood T cell repertoires in COVID-19 (dated by TCRdb to the early 2020s). Receptors were amplified or captured by the immunoSEQ multiplex PCR assay. Entries here come from immuneACCESS through TCRdb and include only in-frame sequences with V and J called. Some clones fail to appear in such tables; in the studies checked, an unresolved V gene covers under half of the shortfall, and the cause of the remainder is unknown. The sample records tens of thousands of clones, roughly 71% of which are singletons. The ten largest clones capture 28% of the sample. The sequencing input was peripheral blood. The receptors stem from a woman older than 75 with acute or convalescent COVID-19.

This clone has ten or more counts. This chain joins TRBV19 and TRBJ1-2; 7 bases align to TRBD1. V lost 6 bases, J lost 5 bases, and 12 bases stayed unmatched. Germline CDR1 and CDR2: LNHDA and SQIVND (reference sequence). The CDR3 consists of 15 residues. The chain's CDR3 is CASSSGTDAFYGYTF. The CDR3 coding sequence is TGTGCCAGTAGCTCCGGGACAGATGCCTTTTATGGCTACACCTTC.

CDR3 sequence: CASSLVAVGTEAFF. CDR3 in DNA: TGTGCCAGCAGCTTAGTGGCGGTGGGCACTGAAGCTTTCTTT. V usage is TRBV7-2 and J usage is TRBJ1-1, with unresolved D. The CDR3 contains 14 residues. Germline V lookup: CDR1 SGHTA, CDR2 FQGNSA. V was pared by 1 base and J by 4 bases, with 10 bases between.

The chain links TRBV7-3 to TRBJ2-1, with 9 positions matching TRBD2. CDR3 size: 14 residues. CDR1 is SGHTA and CDR2 is FQGTGA in the germline V gene. V shed 4 bases and J 6 bases; nucleotides not matched to a gene: 4. The CDR3: CASSSIAGVNEQFF. As DNA, the CDR3 is TGTGCCAGCAGCTCGATAGCGGGAGTCAATGAGCAGTTCTTC.

The chain joins TRBV7-2 to TRBJ1-5; 9 nucleotides agree with TRBD1. V was pared by 6 bases and J by 7 bases, with 7 bases of the junction left unmatched. CDR3 size: 14 residues. Germline CDR1 reads SGHTA; CDR2 reads FQGNSA. The CDR3 DNA reads as TGTGCCAGCAGTTTGGACAGGGGTGGCCAGCCCCAGCATTTT. Amino acids: CASSLDRGGQPQHF. Complete variable domain (other parts from reference TRBV7-2 and TRBJ1-5): GAGVSQSPSNKVTEKGKDVELRCDPISGHTALYWYRQSLGQGLEFLIYFQGNSAPDKSGLPSDRFSAERTGGSVSTLTIQRTQQEDSAVYLCASSLDRGGQPQHFGDGTRLSIL.

The J gene is TRBJ1-2, the V gene TRBV6-5; 9 nucleotides match TRBD1. Germline V gene lookup returns CDR1 MNHEY and CDR2 SVGAGI. There are 15 residues in the CDR3. V shed 4 bases, J shed 5 bases, and the junction held 8 bases outside the gene matches. Here the CDR3 DNA reads TGTGCCAGCAGTTGGACCCCCGGGACAGGGTATGGCTACACCTTC. This codes for CASSWTPGTGYGYTF.

The chain joins TRBV19 to TRBJ2-5; D unclear. CDR1 and CDR2 (germline): LNHDA, SQIVND (reference sequence). The CDR3 loop spans 13 amino acids. V lost 6 bases, J lost 2 bases, and 10 bases lay in between. The CDR3 loop reads CASRLTEQETQYF. The CDR3 DNA reads TGTGCCAGTAGATTAACAGAACAAGAGACCCAGTACTTC.

This clone has a single count. This sequence joins TRBV28 and TRBJ1-5, with D maybe TRBD1 (5 bases). V was clipped by 4 bases and J by 2 bases, with 12 bases between them. Germline CDR1 reads MDHEN; CDR2 reads SYDVKM. The length of the CDR3 is 15 residues. The CDR3: CASSSGSGGNQPQHF. The CDR3, as DNA: TGTGCCAGCAGTTCAGGGTCGGGGGGCAATCAGCCCCAGCATTTT. The entire variable domain, with the rest obtained from reference TRBV28 and TRBJ1-5, is as follows: DVKVTQSSRYLVKRTGEKVFLECVQDMDHENMFWYRQDPGLGLRLIYFSYDVKMKEKGDIPEGYSVSREKKERFSLILESASTNQTSMYLCASSSGSGGNQPQHFGDGTRLSIL.

The chain joins TRBV27 to TRBJ2-1; maybe TRBD2 (5 bases). The CDR3 loop spans 13 amino acids. Germline lookup yields CDR1 MNHEY and CDR2 SMNVEV (reference sequence). Trimming pared 8 bases from V and 8 bases from J, leaving 16 bases between. The CDR3 protein is CASRRDPSYEQFF. The DNA of the CDR3 is TGTGCCAGCCGACGGGATCCCTCCTATGAGCAGTTCTTC.

This clone was counted a single time. The chain links TRBV6-2 or TRBV6-3 to TRBJ2-3; 9 bases fit TRBD2. With 0 bases clipped from V and 5 bases from J, the junction kept 6 bases outside the gene matches. There are 16 residues in the CDR3. CDR1 is MNHEY, CDR2 SVGEGT, per germline. The CDR3 region has the DNA TGTGCCAGCAGTTACTCGATGGTAGCGGGAGAAGATACGCAGTATTTT. It specifies CASSYSMVAGEDTQYF.

The chain uses TRBV12-3 or TRBV12-4 and TRBJ2-1; D call uncertain. The CDR3 runs 13 residues. V was cut by 1 base and J by 6 bases, with 7 bases left in between. Here the CDR3 DNA reads TGTGCCAGCAGTTTAGGAGTGAGCAATGAGCAGTTCTTC. This translates into CASSLGVSNEQFF.

The chain links TRBV5-1 to TRBJ1-6; D perhaps matches TRBD1 (5 bases). Deletions cut 4 bases from V and 9 bases from J, with 17 bases between. The CDR3 runs 15 residues. Germline CDR1 and CDR2: SGHRS and YFSETQ. The DNA of the CDR3 is TGCGCCAGCAGCGCGGAGGGGACCCAATTTTCACCCCTCCACTTT. It yields the protein CASSAEGTQFSPLHF. Based on the CDR3 plus reference TRBV5-1 and TRBJ1-6, the full variable domain is KAGVTQTPRYLIKTRGQQVTLSCSPISGHRSVSWYQQTPGQGLQFLFEYFSETQRNKGNFPGRFSGRQFSNSRSEMNVSTLELGDSALYLCASSAEGTQFSPLHFGNGTRLTVT.

The chain joins TRBV5-1 to TRBJ1-2; the D is unclear. The germline V gene encodes CDR1 SGHRS and CDR2 YFSETQ. V was clipped by 1 base and J by 4 bases, with 8 bases between them. The CDR3 has 13 residues. Here the CDR3 DNA reads TGCGCCAGCAGCTTGACAGCAACCTATGGCTACACCTTC. Translation gives CASSLTATYGYTF.

The rearrangement links TRBV19 to TRBJ1-5, with 7 nucleotides matching TRBD1. The V and J ends lost 6 bases and 2 bases, in that order; junction bases with no gene match: 1. The germline gives CDR1 LNHDA, CDR2 SQIVND (reference sequence). The CDR3 consists of 13 residues. The DNA of the CDR3 is TGTGCCAGTAGCGACAGGGGCAATCAGCCCCAGCATTTT. Protein sequence: CASSDRGNQPQHF.

The chain links TRBV4-3 to TRBJ1-3, with 7 bases lining up with TRBD1. The CDR3 has 18 amino acids. J gave up 4 bases and V 2 bases, and 14 bases lay outside the gene matches. Germline V gene data show CDR1 as LGHNA and CDR2 as YSLEER. The CDR3 sequence: CASSQYRAGTAAGNTIYF. CDR3 nucleotides: TGCGCCAGCAGCCAATATCGGGCCGGGACAGCGGCCGGAAACACCATATATTTT.

This chain joins TRBV10-1 and TRBJ2-4, with TRBD2 identical over 10 bases. V gave up 4 bases and J gave up 3 bases; unmatched junction bases: 9. The CDR3 runs 17 residues. Germline assignment: CDR1 WNHNN and CDR2 SYGVQD (reference sequence). CDR3 bases: TGCGCCAGCAGTGTGCCTAGCGGGAGTCGGGTCAAAAACATTCAGTACTTC. Translated: CASSVPSGSRVKNIQYF.

The chain joins TRBV5-1 to TRBJ1-2; no clear D gene. The CDR3 contains 15 residues. Germline CDR1 reads SGHRS; CDR2 reads YFSETQ. Trimming removed 0 bases from V and 0 bases from J, with 9 bases in between. The CDR3 spells CASSLVSETNYGYTF. Here the CDR3 DNA reads TGCGCCAGCAGCTTGGTTTCGGAGACTAACTATGGCTACACCTTC.

As concerns this clone: Relative to the germline gene, one junction end is altered; a read error may explain this. The genes are TRBV7-7 and TRBJ2-1, with D unclear. CDR3 length: 15 amino acids. From germline, CDR1 is SSHAT and CDR2 FNYEAQ (reference sequence). CDR3 DNA: TGTGCTAGCAGCCCCACTACTCGCCTCTACAATGAGCAGTTCTTC. Protein product: CASSPTTRLYNEQFF.

The J gene is TRBJ2-7, the V gene TRBV11-2; D is ambiguous. Per the germline V gene, CDR1 is SGHAT and CDR2 is FQNNGV. V was trimmed by 2 bases and J by 6 bases, leaving 8 bases between them. This CDR3 spans 12 amino acids. CDR3 protein: CASSLQAPEQYF. CDR3 nucleotide sequence: TGTGCCAGCAGCTTACAGGCACCCGAGCAGTACTTC. Full variable domain (outside the CDR3, taken from reference TRBV11-2 and TRBJ2-7): EAGVAQSPRYKIIEKRQSVAFWCNPISGHATLYWYQQILGQGPKLLIQFQNNGVVDDSQLPKDRFSAERLKGVDSTLKIQPAKLEDSAVYLCASSLQAPEQYFGPGTRLTVT.

This clone was counted only a few times. V and J are TRBV7-2 and TRBJ2-3, with 9 bases aligning to TRBD2. CDR3 length: 17 amino acids. Germline lookup yields CDR1 SGHTA and CDR2 FQGNSA. The trim removed 8 bases at V and 0 bases at J, leaving 12 bases unmatched. The CDR3 protein is CASLRRLAALSTDTQYF. DNA of the CDR3: TGTGCCAGCCTTCGGAGACTAGCGGCCCTTAGCACAGATACGCAGTATTTT.

Ten or more counts support this clone. The genes are TRBV10-3 and TRBJ2-3; TRBD1 might be the D (6 bases). This CDR3 region has 14 residues. Per the germline V gene, CDR1 is ENHRY and CDR2 is SYGVKD. Trimming removed 7 bases at V and 1 base at J, with 12 bases between. CDR3 in DNA: TGTGCCATCAAACCAGAGGGGGGCACAGATACGCAGTATTTT. It encodes CAIKPEGGTDTQYF.

The chain employs TRBV14 and TRBJ1-2; no definite D call. Looked up from germline, CDR1 is SGHDN and CDR2 is FVKESK. This CDR3 contains 14 residues. Trimming stripped 4 bases from V and 5 bases from J, with 14 bases between. The CDR3 region has the DNA TGTGCCAGCAGCCCCTCTGACGGGAGATATGGCTACACCTTC. Its translation is CASSPSDGRYGYTF.

This clone has only a few counts. The chain links TRBV27 to TRBJ2-2, with a possible D match to TRBD1 (6 bases). Germline CDR1 and CDR2: MNHEY and SMNVEV (reference sequence). The CDR3 sequence is 15 residues long. Trimming shortened V by 9 bases and J by 5 bases, and 19 bases separated the two germline ends. The CDR3 nucleotides are TGTGCCAGTCGCAGGGGCAGAGCCTCTACCGGGGAGCTGTTTTTT. It encodes CASRRGRASTGELFF.

The J gene is TRBJ2-2, the V gene TRBV28; perhaps TRBD1 as D (6 bases). The CDR3 is 16 amino acids. The germline gives CDR1 MDHEN, CDR2 SYDVKM. The V gene lost 3 bases and the J gene lost 4 bases, with 15 bases spanning the gap. CDR3 protein: CASSFFTGTTTGELFF. CDR3 bases: TGTGCCAGCAGTTTCTTTACCGGGACAACCACCGGGGAGCTGTTTTTT.

J is TRBJ2-5 and V is TRBV10-3, with 7 bases lining up with TRBD2. CDR1 and CDR2 from the germline V gene are ENHRY and SYGVKD. V shed 2 bases, J shed 7 bases, and the junction held 13 bases outside the gene matches. There are 16 residues in the CDR3. CDR3 sequence: CAISEIVAGEAGTQYF. CDR3 DNA: TGTGCCATCAGTGAGATTGTGGCGGGAGAGGCGGGGACCCAGTACTTC.

This clone was counted a single time. This chain links TRBV28 with TRBJ2-7, with 7 positions matching TRBD1. The germline V gene has CDR1 MDHEN and CDR2 SYDVKM. The CDR3 is made up of 15 amino acids. Unmatched junction bases numbered 9, after V lost 5 bases and J lost 2 bases. CDR3 residues: CASSVPTGFTYEQYF. The CDR3 DNA sequence: TGTGCCAGCAGTGTCCCGACAGGGTTTACCTACGAGCAGTACTTC.

The chain carries TRBV2 and TRBJ2-3; 8 nucleotides align to TRBD1. The CDR3 runs 16 residues. From germline, CDR1 is SNHLY and CDR2 FYNNEI. V was pared by 4 bases and J by 2 bases, with 8 bases of the junction left unmatched. The CDR3 reads CASSVEGDRPTDTQYF. DNA of the CDR3: TGTGCCAGCAGTGTGGAGGGGGACAGGCCCACAGATACGCAGTATTTT.

This clone appeared a few times. The genes are TRBV7-9 and TRBJ2-1; TRBD2 agrees at 7 bases. In germline, CDR1 is SEHNR, CDR2 FQNEAQ (reference sequence). The CDR3 extends over 16 amino acids. Losses at the gene ends were 0 bases for V and 10 bases for J; bases not matched to a gene: 12. CDR3 residues: CASSLAGRTRSGEQFF. Here the CDR3 DNA reads TGTGCCAGCAGCTTAGCGGGACGGACTAGGTCCGGCGAGCAGTTCTTC.

V is TRBV7-9 and J is TRBJ2-1; possibly TRBD2 for D (6 bases). V was shortened by 1 base and J by 9 bases, with 13 bases between the two germline ends. Germline loops: CDR1 SEHNR, CDR2 FQNEAQ (reference sequence). The CDR3 length is 14 residues. CDR3 residues: CASSLVGTGGEQFF. The CDR3 region has the DNA TGTGCCAGCAGCTTAGTAGGGACTGGTGGTGAGCAGTTCTTC.

Regarding this clone: Mismatch with germline at one junction end may stem from a read error. This chain connects TRBV27 to TRBJ1-1; D remains unclear. The germline V gene encodes CDR1 MNHEY and CDR2 SMNVEV (reference sequence). This CDR3 is 14 amino acids long. CDR3 loop: CVSSTSRRGTEAFF. The CDR3 nucleotides read TGTGTCAGCAGTACATCTCGCCGAGGGACTGAAGCTTTCTTT.